Below are 25 T cell receptor beta chains sequenced from a single sample in a study of shared clonotypes between healthy human individuals. As defined, naive CD8 cells were CD45RO-negative and positively selected for CCR7, with terminally differentiated effector memory CD45RA+ cells excluded. TCRdb's copy holds only in-frame clones and misses some; the assay was immunoSEQ multiplex PCR. This sample has 750,000 to 1,000,000 clones; 80% to 95% occur once, and the top ten carry about 25%. Sequencing was done on a sample of naive CD8+ T cells sorted from blood. All receptors derive from a man aged 30-40 years in good health.

Only a few counts were recorded for this clone. The chain carries TRBV30 and TRBJ1-2; D remains unclear. Trimming left V 5 bases short and J 5 bases short, with 21 bases between. CDR1 and CDR2 from the germline V gene are GTSNPN and SVGIG (reference sequence). The CDR3 contains 15 residues. For the CDR3, the DNA is TGTGCCTGGTCCATATCAGGACTGGCGACTTATGGCTACACCTTC. Translated, it gives CAWSISGLATYGYTF.

The chain has TRBV7-6 and TRBJ1-1; no reliable D call. Trimming took 5 bases from V and 4 from J, leaving 11 bases between them. Germline lookup yields CDR1 SGHVS and CDR2 FNYEAQ. The CDR3 totals 13 residues. CDR3 in DNA: TGTGCCAGCAGCGCCCCGGGGAGCACTGAAGCTTTCTTT. Residues: CASSAPGSTEAFF.

In its sample, this clone was seen once. This chain uses TRBV2 with TRBJ2-7; 7 nucleotides agree with TRBD2. CDR3 length: 12 amino acids. V shed 5 bases, J shed 4 bases, and the junction held 2 bases outside the gene matches. CDR1 is SNHLY, CDR2 FYNNEI, per germline. This chain's CDR3 is CASSLGRYEQYF. The CDR3 DNA is TGTGCCAGCAGTCTCGGGAGGTACGAGCAGTACTTC.

J is TRBJ1-2 and V is TRBV12-5; the D gene is possibly TRBD1 (6 bases). Germline V gene lookup returns CDR1 LGHNT and CDR2 FRNRAP. This CDR3 has 12 residues. With 7 bases removed from V and 8 bases from J, the gap between germline ends came to 14 bases. In nucleotides, the CDR3 is TGTGCTAGTGCCCGCGGGGGCCTCGGCTACACCTTC. Protein sequence: CASARGGLGYTF. The entire variable domain, with the rest obtained from reference TRBV12-5 and TRBJ1-2, is as follows: DARVTQTPRHKVTEMGQEVTMRCQPILGHNTVFWYRQTMMQGLELLAYFRNRAPLDDSGMPKDRFSAEMPDATLATLKIQPSEPRDSAVYFCASARGGLGYTFGSGTRLTVV.

The gene calls are TRBV7-9 and TRBJ2-7; 7 bases are shared with TRBD1. V lost 0 bases, J lost 3 bases, and 11 bases stayed unmatched. Looked up from germline, CDR1 is SEHNR and CDR2 is FQNEAQ (reference sequence). The CDR3 has 17 residues. CDR3 region: CASSLARSTGSDYEQYF. The CDR3 bases are TGTGCCAGCAGCTTAGCGCGGTCGACAGGGAGCGACTACGAGCAGTACTTC.

The chain uses TRBV6-5 and TRBJ1-2, with 7 bases fitting TRBD1. The length of the CDR3 is 15 residues. CDR1 and CDR2 from the germline V gene are MNHEY and SVGAGI. After removal of 2 bases from V and 2 bases from J, the junction contained 5 bases not matched to a gene. Here the CDR3 reads CASSYHRTGNYGYTF. CDR3 DNA sequence: TGTGCCAGCAGTTACCACCGGACAGGAAACTATGGCTACACCTTC.

The CDR3 sequence: CASSLMGGLDAFF. As DNA, the CDR3 is TGTGCCAGCAGCCTGATGGGGGGTCTGGACGCTTTCTTT. The rearrangement joins TRBV27 to TRBJ1-1; tentative D call: TRBD1 (5 bases). Germline CDR1 reads MNHEY; CDR2 reads SMNVEV (reference sequence). V was cut by 6 bases and J by 11 bases, with 19 bases left in between. The CDR3 length is 13 residues.

The chain carries TRBV19 and TRBJ2-7; D call uncertain. The CDR3 runs to 14 residues. V was pared by 3 bases and J by 3 bases, with 12 bases between. Germline V lookup: CDR1 LNHDA, CDR2 SQIVND (reference sequence). In DNA, the CDR3 is TGTGCCAGTAGTATCCGTGCAGAATACTACGAGCAGTACTTC. Translating it yields CASSIRAEYYEQYF.

V usage is TRBV29-1 and J usage is TRBJ2-1; 12 nucleotides match TRBD2. With V trimmed by 4 bases and J by 8 bases, 6 bases remained unmatched. Germline V gives CDR1 SQVTM, CDR2 ANQGSEA. The CDR3 extends over 14 amino acids. The DNA of the CDR3 is TGCAGCGTTGTCCCTAGCGGGAGGGGCTATGAGCAGTTCTTC. It encodes CSVVPSGRGYEQFF.

This clone is a singleton in its sample. The rearrangement links TRBV5-1 to TRBJ2-5; tentatively, D is TRBD1 or TRBD2 (6 bases each). Germline CDR1 is SGHRS and CDR2 is YFSETQ. V shed 2 bases and J shed 1 base, with 27 bases lying between them. The CDR3 is 20 amino acids. The chain's CDR3 is CASSLPPTGLDRTIQETQYF. The CDR3 DNA is TGCGCCAGCAGCTTACCGCCGACGGGACTTGACAGGACTATCCAAGAGACCCAGTACTTC.

This clone was counted once. This chain joins TRBV7-3 and TRBJ1-1; D gene ambiguous. From germline, CDR1 is SGHTA and CDR2 FQGTGA. The CDR3 totals 13 residues. V lost 4 bases and J 6 bases, leaving 12 bases between the germline ends. The CDR3 reads CASSSSGSSEAFF. CDR3 sequence (DNA): TGTGCCAGCAGCTCGAGTGGTTCCTCTGAAGCTTTCTTT.

CDR3: CASSPSGSLSYEQYF. The DNA of the CDR3 is TGTGCCAGCAGCCCTTCAGGGTCGCTTTCCTACGAGCAGTACTTC. The rearrangement joins TRBV7-3 to TRBJ2-7, with D maybe TRBD1 (5 bases). Looked up from germline, CDR1 is SGHTA and CDR2 is FQGTGA. The germline V and J ends were trimmed by 5 bases and 1 base, with 15 bases remaining between them. This CDR3 has 15 amino acids. The full variable domain, rest sourced from reference TRBV7-3 and TRBJ2-7, is GAGVSQTPSNKVTEKGKYVELRCDPISGHTALYWYRQSLGQGPEFLIYFQGTGAADDSGLPNDRFFAVRPEGSVSTLKIQRTERGDSAVYLCASSPSGSLSYEQYFGPGTRLTVT.

The V call is TRBV7-8, the J call TRBJ2-4; 7 bases match TRBD1. The CDR3 is 17 amino acids. Per germline, CDR1 SGHVS and CDR2 FQNEAQ. Unmatched junction bases numbered 10, after V lost 5 bases and J lost 0 bases. This chain's CDR3 is CASSRLQGIIAKNIQYF. The CDR3 DNA sequence: TGTGCCAGCAGCCGTCTACAGGGGATAATAGCCAAAAACATTCAGTACTTC.

Turning to this clone: The same CDR3 arises from other DNA sequences in this sample as well. V usage is TRBV9 and J usage is TRBJ2-7; D is uncertain. The germline gives CDR1 SGDLS, CDR2 YYNGEE. V lost 0 bases and J lost 0, with 7 bases in between. The CDR3 runs 14 residues. The CDR3: CASSVGSSSYEQYF. The DNA of the CDR3 is TGTGCCAGCAGCGTAGGGTCTAGCTCCTACGAGCAGTACTTC.

The chain carries TRBV9 and TRBJ2-3, with 7 bases that match TRBD2. J was trimmed by 4 bases and V by 4 bases; bases with no gene match: 15. CDR1 and CDR2 from the germline V gene are SGDLS and YYNGEE. The CDR3 contains 17 residues. The CDR3 DNA reads as TGTGCCAGCAGCTCTCCCTATCACGGCGGGAGCCCAGATACGCAGTATTTT. Encoded protein: CASSSPYHGGSPDTQYF.

The chain uses TRBV14 and TRBJ2-7; 7 bases match TRBD2. J was trimmed by 9 bases and V by 5 bases; bases with no gene match: 16. CDR3 length: 15 residues. Germline lookup yields CDR1 SGHDN and CDR2 FVKESK. The DNA of the CDR3 is TGTGCCAGCAGCTCGTGGTCTGCGGGAGAGGTAGTGCAGTACTTC. This sequence encodes CASSSWSAGEVVQYF. Looking up the rest from reference TRBV14 and TRBJ2-7 gives the full variable domain: EAGVTQFPSHSVIEKGQTVTLRCDPISGHDNLYWYRRVMGKEIKFLLHFVKESKQDESGMPNNRFLAERTGGTYSTLKVQPAELEDSGVYFCASSSWSAGEVVQYFGPGTRLTVT.

The V gene is TRBV7-9, the J gene TRBJ1-1, with a possible D match to TRBD1 (5 bases). V was clipped by 1 base and J by 2 bases, with 17 bases between them. Looked up from germline, CDR1 is SEHNR and CDR2 is FQNEAQ (reference sequence). This CDR3 has 17 amino acids. The CDR3 DNA is TGTGCCAGCAGCTTAGTAGGATTAAGGGGTAGAAACACTGAAGCTTTCTTT. Translating gives CASSLVGLRGRNTEAFF.

J is TRBJ1-1 and V is TRBV28; TRBD1 agrees at 10 bases. The J segment lost 3 bases and the V segment lost 4 bases, leaving 11 bases of the junction unmatched. There are 17 residues in the CDR3. The germline gives CDR1 MDHEN, CDR2 SYDVKM. CDR3 protein: CASSSQRGTGEDTEAFF. The DNA for the CDR3 is TGTGCCAGCAGTTCCCAAAGGGGGACAGGGGAGGACACTGAAGCTTTCTTT.

The chain couples TRBV27 to TRBJ2-3; TRBD1 matches 11 bases. V shed 1 base, J shed 3 bases, and the junction held 3 bases outside the gene matches. This CDR3 contains 16 residues. Per germline, CDR1 MNHEY and CDR2 SMNVEV (reference sequence). The CDR3 reads CASSLYGTGGTDTQYF. The CDR3 DNA follows: TGTGCCAGCAGTTTATACGGGACAGGGGGTACAGATACGCAGTATTTT.

The rearrangement uses TRBV10-3 and TRBJ2-1; maybe TRBD2 (5 bases). The CDR3 runs 16 residues. Per the germline V gene, CDR1 is ENHRY and CDR2 is SYGVKD. V was clipped by 0 bases and J by 2 bases, with 11 bases between them. The CDR3 coding sequence is TGTGCCATCAGTGAGTCTACAGAGCGGCCCTACAATGAGCAGTTCTTC. Amino acid sequence: CAISESTERPYNEQFF.

The chain recombines TRBV27 with TRBJ2-7; TRBD2 aligns across 7 bases. CDR3 length equals 16 residues. V lost 5 bases, J lost 1 base, and 11 bases stayed unmatched. The germline V gene has CDR1 MNHEY and CDR2 SMNVEV (reference sequence). This CDR3 is CASSPSAGTISYEQYF. CDR3 coding DNA: TGTGCCAGCAGTCCGTCAGCGGGGACCATATCCTACGAGCAGTACTTC.

The gene calls are TRBV27 and TRBJ2-1; D not resolved. V lost 6 bases to trimming and J lost 3 bases, with 18 bases between them. Germline lookup yields CDR1 MNHEY and CDR2 SMNVEV (reference sequence). This CDR3 is 16 amino acids long. DNA for the CDR3: TGTGCCAGCAGCCCCCTCCGCGGCCTAGTCTACAATGAGCAGTTCTTC. It codes for CASSPLRGLVYNEQFF.

Notes on this clone: This sample includes further DNA sequences coding for the same CDR3. The chain uses TRBV19 and TRBJ1-5; the D gene is possibly TRBD1 (6 bases). V shed 1 base and J shed 0 bases, with 10 bases lying between them. The CDR3 consists of 16 residues. The V gene's germline CDR1 is LNHDA and CDR2 SQIVND (reference sequence). The CDR3 protein is CASSIGRGGSNQPQHF. The DNA of the CDR3 is TGTGCCAGTAGTATAGGGAGGGGGGGTAGCAATCAGCCCCAGCATTTT.

The V and J genes are TRBV2 and TRBJ2-3, with D unclear. V shed 7 bases and J shed 6 bases, with 17 bases lying between them. The CDR3 is made up of 14 amino acids. Germline V gene lookup returns CDR1 SNHLY and CDR2 FYNNEI. CDR3 DNA sequence: TGTGCCAGCATTATGAGTTTTTTATCTGATACGCAGTATTTT. It translates to CASIMSFLSDTQYF.

The chain joins TRBV21-1 to TRBJ2-2. TRBV21-1 constitutes a pseudogene. The length of the CDR3 is 13 residues. The CDR3 nucleotides are TGTGCCAGCAGCCAACAGGGAGGCGGGGAGCTGTTTTTT. Its protein is CASSQQGGGELFF.